Sequencing of this TCR beta chain was carried out in a study of CD8 T cells in ankylosing spondylitis. Regarding the study as a whole: Reactive arthritis synovial fluid and blood previously showed some of these motif variants.

TCRdb used MiXCR to reprocess the 5' RACE reads, holding one entry per CDR3 protein. The sample has 310,000 or so distinct CDR3 sequences, about 20% seen once; the top ten hold under 8.5%. A note on this clonotype: Its specificity is unknown.

Trimming took 8 bases from V and 9 from J, leaving 14 bases between them. CDR3 length equals 13 residues. Germline CDR1 reads MNHNS; CDR2 reads SASEGT. This TCR was sampled from a male donor with ankylosing spondylitis or in good health (not recorded which). This chain links TRBV6-1 with TRBJ1-6; TRBD1 is a possible D gene (5 bases). The sequencing input was blood, either unsorted or a sorted T cell fraction (not recorded which). CDR3 sequence (DNA): TGTGCCAGCTTGGCATTGGGGGGTTCACCCCTCCACTTT. This encodes CASLALGGSPLHF.